This TCR beta chain was recovered during a study of vaccination and CD4 T cells after COVID-19. Turning to the study itself: Overlapping SARS-CoV-2, HCoV-NL63, HCoV-OC43 and HCoV-229E spike peptides stimulated the cells.

Oncomine TCR Beta short-read sequencing was applied to DNA from cultured CD4+ T cells. One entry per CDR3 protein, called by TCRdb with MiXCR from the PCR reads. The data show 20,000 to 25,000 distinct CDR3 sequences, with around 46% seen just once and 4% to 5% held by the top ten. Whole-study findings and limits: The median SARS-CoV-2-reactive clonotype number increased from around 21 to 38, without statistical significance.

This CDR3 comprises 16 residues. Germline V gene data show CDR1 as KGHDR and CDR2 as SFDVKD. V gave up 5 bases and J gave up 2 bases; unmatched junction bases: 8. As for this clonotype: No antigen is known for it.

Stated time point: late sampling 161 to 241 days after vaccination in a few convalescent patients. Treatment here: approximately 11-day PBMC culture with coronavirus spike peptide pools or control peptides (ViraFEST assay). The sequence derives from a human donor who had recovered from COVID-19. This sequence joins TRBV24-1 and TRBJ2-7; 10 nucleotides match TRBD1. The sequences come from CD4+ T cells from blood, cultured in vitro, collected about 7 months after SARS-CoV-2 vaccination. The DNA of the CDR3 is TGTGCCACCAGTGGGCCCGGACAGGGGGGAACCTACGAGCAGTACTTC. Protein sequence: CATSGPGQGGTYEQYF.